Below are 5 T cell receptor beta chains sequenced from a single sample in a study of blood T cell repertoires in COVID-19. Profiled with immunoSEQ multiplex PCR; TCRdb holds only in-frame clones, not every one. The data hold about 52,000 clones, with 90% observed a single time. The sample comprised peripheral blood. These receptors were obtained from a human donor in a cohort sampled during active COVID-19.

The chain links TRBV6-1 to TRBJ2-7; TRBD1 aligns across 8 bases. This CDR3 region has 15 residues. The V segment lost 3 bases and the J segment 4 bases; nucleotides outside the gene matches: 8. Germline CDR1 and CDR2: MNHNS and SASEGT. CDR3 region: CASSDPGQGKYEQYF. CDR3 DNA sequence: TGTGCCAGCAGTGATCCCGGACAGGGTAAATACGAGCAGTACTTC.

This clone appeared a few times. The chain employs TRBV3-1 (or the pseudogene TRBV3-2) and TRBJ2-3; a weak D match, TRBD2 (5 bases). The V and J ends lost 0 bases and 2 bases respectively, with 9 bases between them. The CDR3 is 15 residues long. The germline gives CDR1 LGHDT, CDR2 YNNKEL (reference sequence). CDR3 sequence (DNA): TGTGCCAGCAGCCAAGAAGCGGCCTCCACAGATACGCAGTATTTT. This gives the protein CASSQEAASTDTQYF.

This sequence joins TRBV5-1 and TRBJ1-3, with 11 bases aligning to TRBD1. Germline V gene sequence: CDR1 SGHRS, CDR2 YFSETQ. The CDR3 loop spans 17 amino acids. V shed 0 bases and J 0 bases; nucleotides not matched to a gene: 2. This CDR3 is CASSLAGTGGSGNTIYF. CDR3 DNA sequence: TGCGCCAGCAGCTTGGCCGGGACAGGGGGCTCTGGAAACACCATATATTTT.

The chain employs TRBV21-1 and TRBJ1-6; TRBD1 was called by the table and not checked on the DNA. TRBV21-1 is marked as a pseudogene. The CDR3 consists of 18 residues. The CDR3 DNA reads TGTGCCAGCAGCAATTTTTCGACAGGTCCTAGGCGTAATTCACCCCTCCACTTT. It yields the protein CASSNFSTGPRRNSPLHF.

The chain carries TRBV6-6 and TRBJ2-7; 7 bases are shared with TRBD1. Germline V gene lookup returns CDR1 MNHNY and CDR2 SVGAGI (reference sequence). There are 15 residues in the CDR3. V shed 5 bases, J shed 5 bases, and the junction held 12 bases outside the gene matches. CDR3 coding DNA: TGTGCCAGCAGTGATAAGAACAGGGGATGGGACGAGCAGTACTTC. It yields the protein CASSDKNRGWDEQYF.